Listed below are T cell receptor beta chains from one sample, sequenced in a study of T-cell reconstitution after alpha-beta-depleted transplantation in children. Each CDR3 protein gets one entry after TCRdb re-called the PCR reads with MiXCR. The sample includes approximately 270,000 distinct CDR3 sequences, approximately 24% of them seen just once. Sequenced material: PBMCs, mostly from graft donor cells, taken 360 days after TCRalphabeta/CD19-depleted stem cell transplant. The source of these receptors is a female patient aged 2 to 10 who had a stem cell transplant for congenital amegakaryocytic thrombocytopenia, so the T cells may come from the graft donor. Each CDR3 is given with its conserved first and last residue. Each record gives: CDR3 DNA, CDR3 protein, clone size, J gene, D gene, V gene. The D gene is left open where the match is weak. Clone size, where shown, is once, few, many, or a class for clones that have expanded.

CDR3nt: TGTGCCAGCAGCTTAAGACTAGCGGGCACAGATACGCAGTATTTT
CDR3aa: CASSLRLAGTDTQYF
abundance: many
j_gene: TRBJ2-3
d_gene: TRBD2
v_gene: TRBV7-2

CDR3nt: TGTGCCAGCAGTTACCCCGGGGACAGGTTCGAGGAGCAGTTCTTC
CDR3aa: CASSYPGDRFEEQFF
abundance: NA
j_gene: TRBJ2-1
d_gene: TRBD1
v_gene: TRBV6-5

CDR3nt: TGTGCCAGCAGTTCCCCATTCAGCGAACGCGGGATTGGCACAGATACGCAGTATTTT
CDR3aa: CASSSPFSERGIGTDTQYF
abundance: NA
j_gene: TRBJ2-3
d_gene: NA
v_gene: TRBV28

CDR3nt: TGTGCTGGGCGTGGACAGGCTGAAAAACTGTTTTTT
CDR3aa: CAGRGQAEKLFF
abundance: once
j_gene: TRBJ1-4
d_gene: TRBD1
v_gene: TRBV30

CDR3nt: TGCAGCGTTGAACTCCCTTACACTGAAGCTTTCTTT
CDR3aa: CSVELPYTEAFF
abundance: NA
j_gene: TRBJ1-1
d_gene: NA
v_gene: TRBV29-1

CDR3nt: TGTGCCATCAGTGGGACTAGCGGGAGGAGCGAGCAGTTCTTC
CDR3aa: CAISGTSGRSEQFF
abundance: NA
j_gene: TRBJ2-1
d_gene: TRBD2
v_gene: TRBV10-3

CDR3nt: TGCAGTGCTAGTAAGGGGACTAGCGGGGGGACAGATACGCAGTATTTT
CDR3aa: CSASKGTSGGTDTQYF
abundance: few
j_gene: TRBJ2-3
d_gene: TRBD2
v_gene: TRBV20-1

CDR3nt: TGTGCCAGCAGTAAAAGACAGGGCTTGAACACTGAAGCTTTCTTT
CDR3aa: CASSKRQGLNTEAFF
abundance: few
j_gene: TRBJ1-1
d_gene: TRBD1
v_gene: TRBV27

CDR3nt: TGCGCCAGCAGCTTGAACAGAGCGCGGGAGACCCAGTACTTC
CDR3aa: CASSLNRARETQYF
abundance: NA
j_gene: TRBJ2-5
d_gene: NA
v_gene: TRBV5-1

CDR3nt: TGCGCCAGCAGCTGGTACAAGAACACTGAAGCTTTCTTT
CDR3aa: CASSWYKNTEAFF
abundance: few
j_gene: TRBJ1-1
d_gene: NA
v_gene: TRBV5-1

CDR3nt: TGCGCCAGCAGCCAAGTAGGGACTGGGGCCAACGTCCTGACTTTC
CDR3aa: CASSQVGTGANVLTF
abundance: few
j_gene: TRBJ2-6
d_gene: NA
v_gene: TRBV4-1